This T cell receptor beta chain is drawn from a study of T cell responses to AZD1222 COVID-19 vaccine (dated by TCRdb to the early 2020s). About the full investigation: TCR sequencing covered some 250 trial participants: 200 to 220 given two doses of AZD1222 and 26 given two doses of MenACWY control vaccine. Enrollment into the trials was organized by age into subgroups of 18-55, 56-69 and 70-plus years, and those subgroups contained approximately 160, 26 and 62 TCR-sequenced participants, respectively.

Points on this clone: Its binding antigen is unknown. Base-call qualities are not available, and no considerably larger clone is one nucleotide away.

The CDR3 regions of human TCRbeta chains were analyzed by immunosequencing. As for the original processing: Repertoire TCRs were matched against a reference library of SARS-CoV-2-specific TCRs generated with the MIRA antigen-specificity platform. Breadth meant the fraction of unique TCRs that were SARS-CoV-2-associated, whereas depth meant the fraction of total T cells that were SARS-CoV-2-associated. Each spike-specific TCR was assigned to its reactive spike region and to a CD4 or CD8 class using the MIRA data. Log10-transformed breadth and depth values were compared by one-way ANOVA with Sidak's multiple comparisons tests. The immuneACCESS repertoire file appears here via TCRdb, limited to in-frame rearrangements. These files lack a portion of the clones; in checked studies, under half of the deficit traces to unresolved V genes, and the cause of the others is not known. V and J calls and clone size are copied from that table; D and trimming were computed from the DNA. The sample table lists 130,000 to 150,000 clones, around 84% of them with a count of one. The top ten hold around 5.1% of the sample.

Points the paper makes about the study in general: After two AZD1222 doses, spike-specific TCR breadth and depth were significantly higher than at day 0 and than in MenACWY recipients. Because no day 14 peak-response samples were available, the repertoires could be characterized only after the peak T cell response. Vaccine-associated CD4 TCRs spanned the whole spike protein, with dominant responses in regions 160-218 and 743-854. The 56-69-year group was small, and its depth increase did not reach significance, likely because of low power. Conclusions about previously exposed vaccinees are limited, since just 5 to 7 AZD1222 recipients were seropositive for SARS-CoV-2 at baseline. Reportedly, almost half of the unique spike-specific TCRs recognized epitopes lying outside the regions that are mutated in the B.1.351 and B.1.1.7 variants. Participants were mostly white British, with more females than males. The authors suggested clonal diversity may have been underestimated.

V is trimmed back by 4 bases and J by 6 bases, and the junction contains 8 bases that no gene match accounts for. The CDR3 spans 15 residues, from the cysteine through the phenylalanine. Of the read, only the CDR3 DNA is kept; its 45 bases are in frame from base 1. CDR1 and CDR2, per the germline V gene, are SGHDT and YYEEEE. Sample time point, as interpreted from the label and publication: about 28 days (+/-7) after the second vaccine dose. AZD1222 recipients whose second dose came at about 4 weeks and those whose second dose came at about 12 weeks were combined into one group, since spike-specific TCR depth and breadth did not differ between the two schedules. Samples from vaccinated people were obtained from the UK trials COV001 and COV002, which included a single-blind randomized controlled phase 2/3 trial of AZD1222 (ChAdOx1 nCoV-19) in healthy adults. Trial participant PBMC samples were collected at day 0 and day 28 after the second dose for TCRbeta chain sequencing.

The sequence was collected from an adult who received the AZD1222 COVID-19 vaccine. The sample consisted of peripheral blood, taken 28 days after the second AZD1222 dose. The chain couples TRBV5-6 to TRBJ1-5; 9 junctional bases match TRBD1. The DNA reads TGTGCCAGCAGCCCCCGAGGGACAGGGATTCAGCCCCAGCATTTT. This translates into CASSPRGTGIQPQHF. The entire variable domain, with the stretches around the CDR3 drawn from the reference TRBV5-6 and TRBJ1-5 proteins, is DAGVTQSPTHLIKTRGQQVTLRCSPKSGHDTVSWYQQALGQGPQFIFQYYEEEERQRGNFPDRFSGHQFPNYSSELNVNALLLGDSALYLCASSPRGTGIQPQHFGDGTRLSIL.